Shown below are 22 T cell receptor beta chains from a single sample sequenced in a study of cytomegalovirus exposure and HLA in healthy donors. Profiled with immunoSEQ multiplex PCR; TCRdb holds only in-frame clones, not every one. The table lists 150,000 to 200,000 clones, roughly 95% of them singletons. The sample comprised PBMCs. Receptors originate from a woman aged 18-35 years in good health and CMV-seronegative.

The chain recombines TRBV27 with TRBJ2-6; D remains ambiguous. V shed 3 bases and J shed 4 bases, with 16 bases lying between them. Germline CDR1 MNHEY, CDR2 SMNVEV (reference sequence). This CDR3 region has 17 residues. The CDR3 sequence is CASSFLYPPTGANVLTF. The CDR3 DNA reads TGTGCCAGCAGTTTTCTCTATCCTCCTACCGGGGCCAACGTCCTGACTTTC.

On this clone: Within the sample, other DNA sequences also encode this same CDR3. The chain couples TRBV18 to TRBJ2-5; maybe TRBD2 (6 bases). The CDR3 consists of 13 residues. Per germline, CDR1 KGHSH and CDR2 LQKENI. V was trimmed by 6 bases and J by 2 bases, leaving 10 bases between them. The DNA of the CDR3 is TGTGCCAGCTCCCCCGGACTACAAGAGACCCAGTACTTC. This sequence encodes CASSPGLQETQYF. The full variable domain, completed using reference TRBV18 and TRBJ2-5, is NAGVMQNPRHLVRRRGQEARLRCSPMKGHSHVYWYRQLPEEGLKFMVYLQKENIIDESGMPKERFSAEFPKEGPSILRIQQVVRGDSAAYFCASSPGLQETQYFGPGTRLLVL.

This chain links TRBV10-3 with TRBJ1-2; TRBD1 aligns across 7 bases. CDR3 size: 12 residues. Germline V gene sequence: CDR1 ENHRY, CDR2 SYGVKD. Losses at the gene ends were 3 bases for V and 5 bases for J; bases not matched to a gene: 0. The CDR3 is CAISEQGYGYTF. CDR3 sequence (DNA): TGTGCCATCAGTGAACAGGGGTATGGCTACACCTTC.

The CDR3 protein is CASSWTGEATGELFF. CDR3 DNA sequence: TGTGCCAGCAGTTGGACAGGGGAAGCCACCGGGGAGCTGTTTTTT. The chain joins TRBV13 to TRBJ2-2; 9 nucleotides agree with TRBD1. From germline, CDR1 is PRHDT and CDR2 FYEKMQ (reference sequence). This CDR3 has 15 residues. V gave up 6 bases and J gave up 4 bases; unmatched junction bases: 6.

The chain combines TRBV14 with TRBJ2-6; 11 bases agree with TRBD1. Germline-derived CDR1 and CDR2 are SGHDN and FVKESK. The V and J ends lost 4 bases and 2 bases, in that order; junction bases with no gene match: 7. The CDR3 extends over 18 amino acids. CDR3 protein: CASSPGQGALTGANVLTF. The DNA of the CDR3 is TGTGCCAGCAGCCCTGGACAGGGGGCCTTGACTGGGGCCAACGTCCTGACTTTC.

This rearrangement joins TRBV7-2 to TRBJ1-1; a possible D gene is TRBD1 (6 bases). CDR1 and CDR2 from the germline V gene are SGHTA and FQGNSA. The CDR3 loop spans 14 amino acids. Trimming stripped 3 bases from V and 6 bases from J, with 14 bases between. The CDR3 is CASSFLTGLAEAFF. The CDR3 nucleotides read TGTGCCAGCAGCTTCCTAACAGGGCTCGCTGAAGCTTTCTTT. Full variable domain (outside the CDR3, taken from reference TRBV7-2 and TRBJ1-1): GAGVSQSPSNKVTEKGKDVELRCDPISGHTALYWYRQSLGQGLEFLIYFQGNSAPDKSGLPSDRFSAERTGGSVSTLTIQRTQQEDSAVYLCASSFLTGLAEAFFGQGTRLTVV.

The rearrangement uses TRBV7-6 and TRBJ2-2, with 8 bases fitting TRBD1. CDR3 length: 17 amino acids. Unmatched junction bases numbered 8, after V lost 0 bases and J lost 5 bases. Germline V CDR1 and CDR2: SGHVS, FNYEAQ. The CDR3 coding sequence is TGTGCCAGCAGCTTAGCGATTAGGACAGGGTCGACCGGGGAGCTGTTTTTT. Its translation: CASSLAIRTGSTGELFF.

The genes are TRBV4-2 and TRBJ2-1; 7 bases match TRBD2. The CDR3 has 16 residues. V lost 1 base and J lost 6; bases outside the gene matches: 9. Germline loops: CDR1 LGHNA, CDR2 YNFKEQ. CDR3 in amino acids: CASSQVGGRTSNEQFF. The DNA of the CDR3 is TGTGCCAGCAGCCAAGTGGGGGGGAGAACGAGCAATGAGCAGTTCTTC.

This clone was found a few times. The genes are TRBV7-8 and TRBJ2-3; 7 bases match TRBD1. V shed 8 bases and J 0 bases; nucleotides not matched to a gene: 11. The CDR3 is 16 residues long. In germline, CDR1 is SGHVS, CDR2 FQNEAQ. CDR3 DNA sequence: TGTGCCAGCTCGGGCCGGACAGGATCTAGCACAGATACGCAGTATTTT. It specifies CASSGRTGSSTDTQYF.

The V call is TRBV7-6, the J call TRBJ2-7; 7 bases match TRBD1. The CDR3 is 15 residues long. The V and J ends lost 2 bases and 2 bases, in that order; junction bases with no gene match: 6. Germline values: CDR1 SGHVS, CDR2 FNYEAQ. The CDR3 bases are TGTGCCAGCAGCTTATCTAAGGGGGCCGCCTACGAGCAGTACTTC. Translating gives CASSLSKGAAYEQYF.

The gene calls are TRBV25-1 and TRBJ2-6, with TRBD1 matching 10 bases. CDR3 length equals 18 residues. The V and J ends lost 4 bases and 2 bases, in that order; junction bases with no gene match: 8. Germline CDR1 reads MGHDK; CDR2 reads SYGVNS. CDR3 protein: CASSVTGTGATGANVLTF. The CDR3 DNA reads TGTGCCAGCAGTGTAACCGGGACAGGGGCGACTGGGGCCAACGTCCTGACTTTC.

The J gene is TRBJ1-4, the V gene TRBV14; 7 bases align to TRBD1. The V gene end was trimmed by 6 bases and the J gene end by 3 bases; junction bases not matched to a gene: 10. Germline CDR1 SGHDN, CDR2 FVKESK. This CDR3 spans 16 amino acids. The CDR3 sequence: CASSQSRDRANEKLFF. The CDR3 DNA follows: TGTGCCAGCAGTCAAAGTCGAGACAGGGCTAATGAAAAACTGTTTTTT.

V gene TRBV19 combines with J gene TRBJ1-6, with D maybe TRBD1 (5 bases). Trimming left V 6 bases short and J 5 bases short, with 14 bases between. Germline V CDR1 and CDR2: LNHDA, SQIVND (reference sequence). The CDR3 sequence is 15 residues long. CDR3 bases: TGTGCCAGTAGGGTGGGGGGATTTGATAATTCACCCCTCCACTTT. Its protein product is CASRVGGFDNSPLHF. Full variable domain (remainder filled in from reference TRBV19 and TRBJ1-6): DGGITQSPKYLFRKEGQNVTLSCEQNLNHDAMYWYRQDPGQGLRLIYYSQIVNDFQKGDIAEGYSVSREKKESFPLTVTSAQKNPTAFYLCASRVGGFDNSPLHFGNGTRLTVT.

The CDR3 nucleotides are TGTGCCAGCAGCTTCCCCTCAGCGGGGGCCCCAGAGACCCAGTACTTC. It specifies CASSFPSAGAPETQYF. The chain recombines TRBV7-2 with TRBJ2-5; 8 bases align to TRBD2. The CDR3 runs to 16 residues. Germline V lookup: CDR1 SGHTA, CDR2 FQGNSA. Trimming cost V 3 bases and J 4 bases; bases outside gene matches: 10.

The gene calls are TRBV5-1 and TRBJ2-2; D remains ambiguous. The V end was cut by 0 bases, the J end by 1 base, with 7 bases between. Germline lookup yields CDR1 SGHRS and CDR2 YFSETQ. The CDR3 length is 15 residues. CDR3 coding DNA: TGCGCCAGCAGCTTGGCTCGACAGAACACCGGGGAGCTGTTTTTT. It yields the protein CASSLARQNTGELFF.

The genes are TRBV21-1 and TRBJ2-7; the table's D call, TRBD2, was not checked against the DNA. TRBV21-1 is reported as a pseudogene. This CDR3 is built from 18 residues. The CDR3 here is CASSKGSGGARLKYEQYF. CDR3 bases: TGTGCCAGCAGCAAAGGATCGGGGGGGGCGAGGCTAAAGTACGAGCAGTACTTC.

In nucleotides, the CDR3 is TGTGCCAGCACCCTAGGGGGTCATTCAGGAAACACCATATATTTT. It translates to CASTLGGHSGNTIYF. The chain is built from TRBV9 and TRBJ1-3; tentative D call: TRBD1 (6 bases). V was shortened by 6 bases and J by 4 bases, with 17 bases between the two germline ends. Germline CDR1 is SGDLS and CDR2 is YYNGEE. CDR3 length: 15 residues. Supplemented by reference TRBV9 and TRBJ1-3, the full variable domain reads DSGVTQTPKHLITATGQRVTLRCSPRSGDLSVYWYQQSLDQGLQFLIQYYNGEERAKGNILERFSAQQFPDLHSELNLSSLELGDSALYFCASTLGGHSGNTIYFGEGSWLTVV.

The chain has TRBV7-8 and TRBJ2-7, with 7 bases that match TRBD1. The CDR3 spans 15 residues. Trimming at V came to 6 bases and at J to 7 bases, leaving 15 bases not matched to a gene. Germline CDR1 and CDR2: SGHVS and FQNEAQ. CDR3 protein: CASSPRDSALGEQYF. Written as DNA, the CDR3 is TGTGCCAGCAGTCCCCGGGACAGTGCACTGGGGGAGCAGTACTTC.

The rearrangement joins TRBV30 to TRBJ1-3, with 8 bases identical to TRBD1. The germline gives CDR1 GTSNPN, CDR2 SVGIG (reference sequence). This CDR3 is built from 14 residues. The trim removed 8 bases at V and 2 bases at J, leaving 8 bases unmatched. CDR3 sequence: CAQDRAGAGNTIYF. CDR3 bases: TGTGCCCAGGACAGGGCAGGAGCTGGAAACACCATATATTTT.

The V and J genes are TRBV27 and TRBJ1-2, with TRBD1 matching over 8 bases. This CDR3 region has 13 residues. V lost 8 bases, J lost 4 bases, and 6 bases stayed unmatched. Germline V gene lookup returns CDR1 MNHEY and CDR2 SMNVEV (reference sequence). The CDR3 nucleotides read TGTGCCAGCCGGGGACAGGAGTCCTATGGCTACACCTTC. Amino acid sequence: CASRGQESYGYTF.

This clone is a singleton in its sample. The J gene is TRBJ2-2, the V gene TRBV4-3, with TRBD1 identical over 8 bases. The V segment lost 6 bases and the J segment 10 bases; nucleotides outside the gene matches: 10. Germline V gives CDR1 LGHNA, CDR2 YSLEER. The CDR3 is made up of 14 amino acids. CDR3 nucleotides: TGCGCCAGCAGAAAGCAGGGGGCGAGTACGGAGCTGTTTTTT. Translated, it gives CASRKQGASTELFF.

This sequence joins TRBV5-1 and TRBJ1-2, with D tentatively TRBD1 (5 bases). The CDR3 totals 16 residues. Germline CDR1 SGHRS, CDR2 YFSETQ. V lost 0 bases and J 0 bases, leaving 12 bases between the germline ends. CDR3 amino acids: CASSLGGTTANYGYTF. Written as DNA, the CDR3 is TGCGCCAGCAGCTTGGGGGGTACGACAGCTAACTATGGCTACACCTTC.